This is a list of T cell receptor beta chains from one sample in a study of Ad26.COV2.S vaccination and SARS-CoV-2 variants. Clones were read by immunoSEQ multiplex PCR, and TCRdb kept only the in-frame ones, dropping some. Of about 440,000 clones detected, roughly 85% appear once; the ten largest clones hold more than 10%. Sequencing was performed on peripheral blood, taken in a trial of Ad26.COV2.S vaccine versus placebo. These receptor sequences come from a person between 18 and 65 years old who received the Ad26.COV2.S COVID-19 vaccine or a placebo. Each CDR3 is given with its conserved first and last residue. D genes are given only for firm matches. The size field is filled for only some rows; it gives once, few, many or a size class.

V	D	size	J	DNA	CDR3
TRBV28	TRBD1	NA	TRBJ2-5	TGTGCCAGCAGTTTAAATCGGGACAGGGGGCGCGTACAGTACTTC	CASSLNRDRGRVQYF
TRBV5-1	TRBD1	NA	TRBJ2-3	TGCGCCAGCAGCGGGGGGACAGGCCTACTCACAGATACGCAGTATTTT	CASSGGTGLLTDTQYF
TRBV11-1	TRBD2	NA	TRBJ2-3	TGTGCCACCACTAGCGGGCTCGGCAAGGGGACAGATACGCAGTATTTT	CATTSGLGKGTDTQYF
TRBV5-1	TRBD1	NA	TRBJ2-7	TGCGCCAGCAGCCCCGGACAGGGGGCATACGAGCAGTACTTC	CASSPGQGAYEQYF
TRBV28	NA	NA	TRBJ2-3	TGTGCCAGCAGTTTTGTGGGGGCGGTAGATACGCAGTATTTT	CASSFVGAVDTQYF
TRBV14	NA	NA	TRBJ1-2	TGTGCCAGCAGCCCCCCGCGACCACCCCTCTATGGCTACACCTTC	CASSPPRPPLYGYTF
TRBV4-3	NA	NA	TRBJ1-1	TGCGCCAGCAGCCCTCGGGGCGTGAACACTGAAGCTTTCTTT	CASSPRGVNTEAFF
TRBV28	NA	NA	TRBJ2-3	TGTGCCAGCAGTTCGGTTGCAGATACGCAGTATTTT	CASSSVADTQYF
TRBV7-2	TRBD2	NA	TRBJ2-1	TGTGCCAGCAGCTTAGGACTAGCGGGGGAAACCTCCAATGAGCAGTTCTTC	CASSLGLAGETSNEQFF
TRBV20-1	NA	NA	TRBJ2-7	TGCAGTGCTAGAGAAACGTACGAGCAGTACTTC	CSARETYEQYF
TRBV24-1	NA	few	TRBJ1-5	TGTGCCACCAGTGTAGGAGGGAATCAGCCCCAGCATTTT	CATSVGGNQPQHF
TRBV10-1	TRBD1	NA	TRBJ2-7	TGCGCCAGCAGTGAAACTGCCGGAGGGGGACAGGGTAGGTACGAGCAGTACTTC	CASSETAGGGQGRYEQYF
TRBV2	NA	NA	TRBJ1-4	TGTGCCAGCAGGACGGAGATGGGGGCAAAACTGTTTTTT	CASRTEMGAKLFF
TRBV6-4	NA	NA	TRBJ2-3	TGTGCCAGCGCACGGGGGGCTGGGGGCACAGATACGCAGTATTTT	CASARGAGGTDTQYF
TRBV12-1	NA	NA	TRBJ2-7	TGTGCCAGCAGCTCCAAGGTATCTAGCGACCCTTCCTACGAGCAGTACTTC	CASSSKVSSDPSYEQYF
TRBV27	NA	NA	TRBJ2-7	TGTGCCAGCAGTTTACGTATGGGGTTCGAGCAGTACTTC	CASSLRMGFEQYF
TRBV5-8	TRBD2	NA	TRBJ2-1	TGTGCCAGCAGCACGGGGGGACTAGCGTCCTACAATGAGCAGTTCTTC	CASSTGGLASYNEQFF
TRBV20-1	TRBD2	NA	TRBJ2-7	TGCAGTGCTAGTCCTAGCGGGGCCTACGAGCAGTACTTC	CSASPSGAYEQYF
TRBV5-1	TRBD2	NA	TRBJ2-3	TGCGCCAGCAGACTGGGACTAGCGGGAGAGGGAGGGGATACGCAGTATTTT	CASRLGLAGEGGDTQYF
TRBV9	TRBD1	NA	TRBJ1-2	TGTGCCAGCAGCGTAGATCCAGGGGGATCATATGGCTACACCTTC	CASSVDPGGSYGYTF
TRBV19	NA	NA	TRBJ2-3	TGTGCCAGTAGGAACGGGAGACTTTGGACAGATACGCAGTATTTT	CASRNGRLWTDTQYF
TRBV3-1/TRBV3-2	TRBD1	NA	TRBJ1-6	TGTGCCAGCAGCCCGCGGACCGGGACAGGGAGTTCACCCCTCCACTTT	CASSPRTGTGSSPLHF
TRBV19	NA	few	TRBJ2-3	TGTGCCAGTAGTTTGTCCAGCACAGATACGCAGTATTTT	CASSLSSTDTQYF
TRBV5-1	TRBD2	few	TRBJ2-1	TGCGCCAGCAGCCCCAGGGTACTAGCGGCCGGGGGCTACAATGAGCAGTTCTTC	CASSPRVLAAGGYNEQFF
TRBV9	TRBD1	NA	TRBJ2-7	TGTGCCAGCAGCGTAGCCGGGACAGACTACGAGCAGTACTTC	CASSVAGTDYEQYF
TRBV9	NA	NA	TRBJ2-1	TGTGCCAGCAGCGTAGAGAATGCGTATGAGCAGTTCTTC	CASSVENAYEQFF
TRBV7-3	NA	NA	TRBJ2-7	TGTGCCAGCAGCCGACTTGGAGGGGGGAGCGAGCAGTACTTC	CASSRLGGGSEQYF
TRBV6-5	NA	NA	TRBJ2-7	TGTGCCAGCAGTTACCTAAGGGAAGGCGGCGAGCAGTACTTC	CASSYLREGGEQYF
TRBV19	NA	NA	TRBJ1-5	TGTGCCAGTAGTACAGGGACGGGTGGTGGTCAGCCCCAGCATTTT	CASSTGTGGGQPQHF
TRBV28	TRBD1	NA	TRBJ1-5	TGTGCCAGCAGTGGAGGCCGGGACAGGGGGAAGGGGGGGCATTTT	CASSGGRDRGKGGHF
TRBV7-9	NA	few	TRBJ2-7	TGTGCCAGCAGGTCCCCATCCAGGGTTTCCTACGAGCAGTACTTC	CASRSPSRVSYEQYF
TRBV3-1/TRBV3-2	TRBD1	NA	TRBJ1-5	TGTGCCAGCAGCCAAGCCCCGGGACAGAATCAGCCCCAGCATTTT	CASSQAPGQNQPQHF
TRBV19	TRBD1	once	TRBJ2-5	TGTGCCAGTAGTATCACCGGGACAGGAAGGGGCCAAGAGACCCAGTACTTC	CASSITGTGRGQETQYF
TRBV24-1	NA	NA	TRBJ2-3	TGTGCCACCAGTGATCTACTAGGGGATACGCAGTATTTT	CATSDLLGDTQYF
TRBV11-3	NA	once	TRBJ2-7	TGTGCCAGCAGCTTAGACGGTTTAGCCGAGCAGTACTTC	CASSLDGLAEQYF
TRBV28	NA	NA	TRBJ1-2	TGTGCCAGCAGCTCTTGGGCCGTCGGACAGTCGACGGGCTACACCTTC	CASSSWAVGQSTGYTF
TRBV21-1	NA	NA	TRBJ1-1	TGTGCCAGCAGCAAAGGAAGAACCCCCGGTGAGACTGAAGCTTTCTTT	CASSKGRTPGETEAFF
TRBV28	TRBD1	NA	TRBJ1-2	TGTGCCAGCAGTACCGGGACAGCCTGGGGCTACACCTTC	CASSTGTAWGYTF
TRBV11-2	NA	NA	TRBJ2-3	TGTGCCAGCAGCTTAGGTTACCGTGATACGCAGTATTTT	CASSLGYRDTQYF
TRBV7-8	NA	NA	TRBJ2-2	TGTGCCAGCAGGGGTCGTCTGCGGAACACCGGGGAGCTGTTTTTT	CASRGRLRNTGELFF
TRBV4-3	TRBD2	NA	TRBJ2-4	TGCGCCAGCAGCCCTGGGACTAGCGGGAGTATGGAGGACATTCAGTACTTC	CASSPGTSGSMEDIQYF
TRBV7-9	TRBD1	NA	TRBJ2-1	TGTGCCAGCAGCTTGGCAGGGGGCAATGAGCAGTTCTTC	CASSLAGGNEQFF
TRBV6-5	TRBD1	NA	TRBJ1-1	TGTGCCGCCCGGACAGGGGCCTGGAACACTGAAGCTTTCTTT	CAARTGAWNTEAFF
TRBV6-1	NA	NA	TRBJ2-1	TGTGCCACCATTGAAGCCCCACTCGGCGGGCAGGGCCTCTTCGAGCAGTTCTTC	CATIEAPLGGQGLFEQFF
TRBV27	TRBD2	NA	TRBJ2-1	TGTGCCAGCAGTTTTATTGTGACTAGCGGGAGGACCCGGGACAATGAGCAGTTCTTC	CASSFIVTSGRTRDNEQFF
TRBV24-1	NA	NA	TRBJ2-2	TGTGCCACCAGTGACCCCTGGGCCCACACCGGGGAGCTGTTTTTT	CATSDPWAHTGELFF
TRBV28	NA	NA	TRBJ2-7	TGTGCCAGCAGTTTAGGCGGGGCCCTAAGCTCCTACGAGCAGTACTTC	CASSLGGALSSYEQYF
TRBV27	NA	NA	TRBJ1-4	TGTGCCAGTTCTTGGGGGGGCCGCGTAGATGAAAAACTGTTTTTT	CASSWGGRVDEKLFF
TRBV7-9	NA	few	TRBJ1-2	TGTGCCAGCAGCTTAGAGGGAGGCTATGGCTACACCTTC	CASSLEGGYGYTF
TRBV30	TRBD2	NA	TRBJ2-3	TGTGCCTGGAGGTGGGGGGGAGGCCGCAGGGATACGCAGTATTTT	CAWRWGGGRRDTQYF
TRBV5-1	NA	NA	TRBJ2-3	TGCGCCAGCAGCTTGGTAGTAGCGCCAGATACGCAGTATTTT	CASSLVVAPDTQYF